Detailed here is one T cell receptor beta chain. The CDR3 runs to 14 residues. The germline V gene encodes CDR1 SGHVS and CDR2 FNYEAQ. V was pared by 4 bases and J by 7 bases, with 17 bases between. Some clones are missing from TCRdb's copy, which holds only in-frame ones; the method was immunoSEQ multiplex PCR. The sample yields 270,000 or so clones, 80% to 90% seen once. This sample was taken from a study of blood T cell repertoires in COVID-19. The chain has TRBV7-6 and TRBJ2-7; TRBD1 might be the D (5 bases). The specimen was peripheral blood. This receptor was obtained from a man aged 35 to 55 with acute or convalescent COVID-19. Written as DNA, the CDR3 is TGTGCCAGCAGCTCCGGACATTCTGATGGGGAGCAGTACTTC. Translation: CASSSGHSDGEQYF. The full variable domain, its missing parts supplied by reference TRBV7-6 and TRBJ2-7, is GAGVSQSPRYKVTKRGQDVALRCDPISGHVSLYWYRQALGQGPEFLTYFNYEAQQDKSGLPNDRFSAERPEGSISTLTIQRTEQRDSAMYRCASSSGHSDGEQYFGPGTRLTVT.